The 17 T cell receptor beta chains reported below all come from one sample, sequenced in a study of cytomegalovirus exposure and HLA in healthy donors (dated by TCRdb to the late 2010s). Library method: the immunoSEQ multiplex PCR assay. For the multiplex PCR, a mixture combining 60 forward primers for TCR Vbeta segments and 13 reverse primers for TCR Jbeta segments was used. This is the immuneACCESS table as TCRdb keeps it, with only in-frame sequences that have V and J called. A part of the clones is gone; compared with another copy, unresolved V genes explain less than half, and the rest is unexplained. The sample contains approximately 130,000 clones, around 69% of them found a single time. The ten largest clones represent 2.9% of the sample. Sequenced material: PBMCs. The receptor set was obtained from a human donor in good health.

The rearrangement joins TRBV19 to TRBJ1-5, with 7 bases fitting TRBD1. V shed 4 bases and J 6 bases; nucleotides not matched to a gene: 12. The CDR3 sequence is 16 residues long. Germline-derived CDR1 and CDR2 are LNHDA and SQIVND (reference sequence). The CDR3: CASSKPTGTSSQPQHF. The CDR3 DNA reads as TGTGCCAGTAGTAAACCGACAGGGACCTCAAGTCAGCCCCAGCATTTT.

This clone was seen more than once but under ten times. This sequence joins TRBV10-3 and TRBJ1-2, with D possibly being TRBD1 (6 bases). Germline CDR1 ENHRY, CDR2 SYGVKD. The CDR3 length is 13 residues. The V end was cut by 4 bases, the J end by 8 bases, with 14 bases between. The CDR3 coding sequence is TGTGCCATCAGTGGGACCGGGACACCGGGCTACACCTTC. Its translation: CAISGTGTPGYTF.

The V gene is TRBV7-6, the J gene TRBJ2-1; 7 positions match TRBD2. Unmatched junction bases numbered 6, after V lost 4 bases and J lost 0 bases. CDR1 and CDR2 (germline): SGHVS, FNYEAQ. This CDR3 has 16 residues. CDR3 residues: CASSSTGGSSYNEQFF. In DNA, the CDR3 is TGTGCCAGCAGCTCCACCGGCGGGAGCTCCTACAATGAGCAGTTCTTC.

Comment on this clone: Other DNA sequences within the sample encode an identical CDR3. V is TRBV18 and J is TRBJ2-3; D is ambiguous. Germline V gene sequence: CDR1 KGHSH, CDR2 LQKENI. V was shortened by 3 bases and J by 4 bases, with 5 bases between the two germline ends. The CDR3 is 12 amino acids. The CDR3 nucleotides read TGTGCCAGCTCACCTTCTGCAGATACGCAGTATTTT. This codes for CASSPSADTQYF.

This clone has a handful of counts. The V gene is TRBV30, the J gene TRBJ1-2; D might be TRBD1 (5 bases). There are 15 residues in the CDR3. Deletions cut 0 bases from V and 4 bases from J, with 15 bases between. The germline V gene encodes CDR1 GTSNPN and CDR2 SVGIG (reference sequence). The CDR3 protein is CAWSVPDSIPYGYTF. The CDR3 nucleotides read TGTGCCTGGAGTGTCCCTGACAGCATACCCTATGGCTACACCTTC. Combining the CDR3 with reference TRBV30 and TRBJ1-2 gives the whole variable domain SQTIHQWPATLVQPVGSPLSLECTVEGTSNPNLYWYRQAAGRGLQLLFYSVGIGQISSEVPQNLSASRPQDRQFILSSKKLLLSDSGFYLCAWSVPDSIPYGYTFGSGTRLTVV.

CDR3 nucleotide sequence: TGCGCCAGCAGCTTCCCCAGCGGGGGGGAGGAGCAGTTCTTC. This gives the protein CASSFPSGGEEQFF. V and J are TRBV5-1 and TRBJ2-1; 10 bases match TRBD2. V gave up 2 bases and J gave up 10 bases; unmatched junction bases: 6. Germline CDR1 and CDR2: SGHRS and YFSETQ. The CDR3 is 14 amino acids. Full variable domain (outside the CDR3, taken from reference TRBV5-1 and TRBJ2-1): KAGVTQTPRYLIKTRGQQVTLSCSPISGHRSVSWYQQTPGQGLQFLFEYFSETQRNKGNFPGRFSGRQFSNSRSEMNVSTLELGDSALYLCASSFPSGGEEQFFGPGTRLTVL.

This clone was observed a handful of times. The chain joins TRBV7-2 to TRBJ2-3; 7 positions match TRBD2. The CDR3 contains 15 residues. V shed 2 bases, J shed 2 bases, and the junction held 4 bases outside the gene matches. CDR1 is SGHTA, CDR2 FQGNSA, per germline. CDR3 in DNA: TGTGCCAGCAGCTTACTCGCGGGGGTCACAGATACGCAGTATTTT. The encoded protein is CASSLLAGVTDTQYF.

This chain uses TRBV29-1 with TRBJ2-5, with D possibly TRBD2 on 5 matching bases. The CDR3 is made up of 13 amino acids. CDR1 is SQVTM and CDR2 is ANQGSEA in the germline V gene. Between the trimmed V and J ends, which lost 7 bases and 2 bases, there was a span of 14 bases. CDR3: CSGTFGVQETQYF. The CDR3 DNA sequence: TGCAGCGGAACATTCGGGGTTCAAGAGACCCAGTACTTC.

This rearrangement joins TRBV5-1 to TRBJ1-1; D is possibly TRBD1 (5 bases). Germline CDR1 SGHRS, CDR2 YFSETQ. This CDR3 comprises 14 residues. V lost 4 bases and J lost 4, with 14 bases in between. CDR3 residues: CASSRSTAPTEAFF. CDR3 DNA sequence: TGCGCCAGCAGCAGATCGACAGCGCCCACTGAAGCTTTCTTT.

This clone has more than one count but fewer than ten. This sequence joins TRBV21-1 and TRBJ2-3; the tabulated D call, TRBD2, remains unverified against the DNA. TRBV21-1 is a known pseudogene. CDR3 size: 18 residues. The CDR3 DNA sequence: TGTGCCAGCAGCAAGAAGGTCGTCCCGACTAAACACACAGATACGCAGTATTTT. Protein product: CASSKKVVPTKHTDTQYF.

V is TRBV2 and J is TRBJ1-2, with 7 bases that match TRBD1. Germline V gene sequence: CDR1 SNHLY, CDR2 FYNNEI. This CDR3 is built from 13 residues. With 1 base clipped from V and 5 bases from J, the junction kept 1 base outside the gene matches. This CDR3 is CASSEEGQYGYTF. The CDR3 DNA is TGTGCCAGCAGTGAAGAGGGACAGTATGGCTACACCTTC.

The chain joins TRBV19 to TRBJ1-5; 8 bases are a match to TRBD1. The CDR3 spans 15 residues. Germline V gene data show CDR1 as LNHDA and CDR2 as SQIVND (reference sequence). V gave up 5 bases and J gave up 6 bases; unmatched junction bases: 9. The CDR3 is CASSPGQGPGQPQHF. The CDR3, as DNA: TGTGCCAGTAGTCCCGGACAGGGCCCGGGTCAGCCCCAGCATTTT.

This chain's CDR3 is CASSPLARGSNEKLFF. DNA for the CDR3: TGTGCCAGCAGTCCCCTGGCCAGGGGGTCTAATGAAAAACTGTTTTTT. The chain couples TRBV27 to TRBJ1-4; the match to TRBD1 covers 7 bases. This CDR3 has 16 amino acids. Germline trimming cut 5 bases from V and 3 bases from J; bases unmatched to any gene: 9. CDR1 is MNHEY, CDR2 SMNVEV, per germline (reference sequence).

The chain carries TRBV5-5 and TRBJ2-7, with D hard to call. Germline CDR1 reads SGHKS; CDR2 reads YYEKEE (reference sequence). Trimming cost V 5 bases and J 3 bases, with 15 bases left between them. This CDR3 has 14 residues. CDR3 bases: TGTGCCAGCAGTTATGGTCCTGGAGACTACGAGCAGTACTTC. This gives the protein CASSYGPGDYEQYF.

V is TRBV7-3 and J is TRBJ1-2; D possibly corresponds to TRBD1 (5 bases). The CDR3 extends over 16 amino acids. Trimming took 0 bases from V and 0 from J, leaving 11 bases between them. CDR1 and CDR2 (germline): SGHTA, FQGTGA. CDR3 region: CASSLTGTGANYGYTF. The CDR3 coding sequence is TGTGCCAGCAGCTTAACGGGGACGGGAGCTAACTATGGCTACACCTTC.

The chain combines TRBV4-3 with TRBJ2-7; 8 bases align to TRBD1. V lost 6 bases and J lost 3; bases outside the gene matches: 7. Germline V gene data show CDR1 as LGHNA and CDR2 as YSLEER. The CDR3 is made up of 14 amino acids. CDR3 nucleotide sequence: TGCGCCAGCAGGACTCTTGGGACAGGCTACGAGCAGTACTTC. Its protein product is CASRTLGTGYEQYF.

This clone was seen once. The rearrangement links TRBV2 to TRBJ2-5; 13 bases fit TRBD2. The CDR3 loop spans 15 amino acids. V gave up 3 bases and J gave up 2 bases; unmatched junction bases: 0. CDR1 is SNHLY, CDR2 FYNNEI, per germline. The CDR3 sequence: CASSEGLAGQETQYF. As DNA, the CDR3 is TGTGCCAGCAGTGAGGGACTAGCGGGACAAGAGACCCAGTACTTC.